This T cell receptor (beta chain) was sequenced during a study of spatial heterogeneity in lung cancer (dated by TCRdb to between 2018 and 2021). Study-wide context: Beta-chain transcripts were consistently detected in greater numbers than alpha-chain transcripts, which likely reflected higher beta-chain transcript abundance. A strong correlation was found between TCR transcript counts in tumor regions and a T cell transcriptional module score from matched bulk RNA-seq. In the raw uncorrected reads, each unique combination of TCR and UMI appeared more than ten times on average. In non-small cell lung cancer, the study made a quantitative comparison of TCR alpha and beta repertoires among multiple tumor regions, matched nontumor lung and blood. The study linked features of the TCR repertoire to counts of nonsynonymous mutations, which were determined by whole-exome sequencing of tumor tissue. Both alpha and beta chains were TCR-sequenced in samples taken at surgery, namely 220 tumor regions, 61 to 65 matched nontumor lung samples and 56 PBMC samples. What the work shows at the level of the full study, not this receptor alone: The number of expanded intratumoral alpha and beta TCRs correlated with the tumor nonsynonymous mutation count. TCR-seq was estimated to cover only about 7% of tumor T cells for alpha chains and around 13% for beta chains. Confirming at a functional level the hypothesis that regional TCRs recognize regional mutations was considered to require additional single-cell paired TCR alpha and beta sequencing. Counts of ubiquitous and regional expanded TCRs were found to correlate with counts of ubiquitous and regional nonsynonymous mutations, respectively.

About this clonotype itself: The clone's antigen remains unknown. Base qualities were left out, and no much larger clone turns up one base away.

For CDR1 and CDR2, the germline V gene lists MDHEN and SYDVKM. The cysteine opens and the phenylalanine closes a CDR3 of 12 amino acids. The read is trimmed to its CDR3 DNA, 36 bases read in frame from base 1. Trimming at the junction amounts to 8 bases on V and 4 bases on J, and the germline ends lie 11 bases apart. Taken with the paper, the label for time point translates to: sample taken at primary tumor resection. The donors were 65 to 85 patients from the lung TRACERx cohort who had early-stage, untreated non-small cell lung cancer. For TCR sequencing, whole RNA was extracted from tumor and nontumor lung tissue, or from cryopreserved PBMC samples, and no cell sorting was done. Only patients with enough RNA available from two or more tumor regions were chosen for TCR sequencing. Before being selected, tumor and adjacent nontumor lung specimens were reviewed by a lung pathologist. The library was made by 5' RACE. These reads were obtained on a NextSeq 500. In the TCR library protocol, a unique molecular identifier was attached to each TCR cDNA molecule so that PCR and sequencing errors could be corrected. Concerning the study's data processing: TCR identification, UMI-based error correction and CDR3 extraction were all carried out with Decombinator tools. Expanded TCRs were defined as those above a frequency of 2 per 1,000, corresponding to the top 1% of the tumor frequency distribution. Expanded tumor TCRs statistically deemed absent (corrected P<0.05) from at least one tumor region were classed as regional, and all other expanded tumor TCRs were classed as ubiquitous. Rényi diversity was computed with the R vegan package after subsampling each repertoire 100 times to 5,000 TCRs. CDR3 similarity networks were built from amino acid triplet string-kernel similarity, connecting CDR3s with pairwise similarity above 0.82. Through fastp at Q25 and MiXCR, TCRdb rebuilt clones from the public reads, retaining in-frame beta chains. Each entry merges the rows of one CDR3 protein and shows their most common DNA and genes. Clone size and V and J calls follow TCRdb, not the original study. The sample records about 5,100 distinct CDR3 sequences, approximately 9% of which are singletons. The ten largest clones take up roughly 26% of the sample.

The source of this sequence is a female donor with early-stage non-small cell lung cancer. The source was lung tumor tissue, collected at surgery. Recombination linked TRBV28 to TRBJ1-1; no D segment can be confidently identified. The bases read TGTGCCAGCGGACCCATTAGCACTGAAGCTTTCTTT. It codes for CASGPISTEAFF.